This T cell receptor beta chain was identified during a study of blood T cell repertoires in COVID-19. Study context: Researchers got acute and convalescent COVID-19 samples from the United States, Italy and Spain.

V lost 5 bases to trimming and J lost 0 bases, with 14 bases between them. The germline gives CDR1 MNHEY, CDR2 SMNVEV (reference sequence). This CDR3 spans 17 amino acids. Each recovered donor of Cohort 3 presented with two negative PCRs, clearance, or symptom resolution. The table came from immunoSEQ multiplex PCR; TCRdb's copy has only in-frame clones and leaves some out. The table records over 150,000 clones, roughly 87% of them present only once. Source material: PBMCs or T cells enriched from blood (not recorded which). The receptor was isolated from a woman under 40 who had recovered from COVID-19. The V gene is TRBV27, the J gene TRBJ1-6, with TRBD1 as a possible D gene (5 bases). Written as DNA, the CDR3 is TGTGCCAGCAGTCTCGGGACCGGGAGCTCCTATAATTCACCCCTCCACTTT. Its protein is CASSLGTGSSYNSPLHF.